These 19 T cell receptor beta chains came from one sample sequenced in a study of T-cell reconstitution after alpha-beta-depleted transplantation in children. Library preparation (for TCRbeta) was performed with unique molecular identifiers. TCRdb itself ran the PCR reads through MiXCR, one entry per CDR3 protein. The profile covers 200,000 to 250,000 distinct CDR3 sequences, with 12% appearing a single time and roughly 2.6% taken by the ten largest. Specimen: PBMCs from the stem cell graft donor, collected from the stem cell graft. Receptors were obtained from a human donor who donated a stem cell graft to a child with acute lymphoblastic leukemia.

This clonotype was detected many times. V and J are TRBV12-3 or TRBV12-4 and TRBJ2-7; TRBD1 matches 9 bases. This CDR3 contains 14 residues. V lost 6 bases, J lost 2 bases, and 5 bases stayed unmatched. CDR3 protein: CASRLGTGTYEQYF. CDR3 sequence (DNA): TGTGCCAGCAGACTCGGGACAGGGACCTACGAGCAGTACTTC.

This clonotype was seen many times. The gene calls are TRBV5-1 and TRBJ1-1; D is unclear. Trimming removed 0 bases from V and 0 bases from J, with 9 bases in between. In germline, CDR1 is SGHRS, CDR2 YFSETQ. The CDR3 consists of 15 residues. CDR3 protein: CASSLAPPMNTEAFF. CDR3 DNA sequence: TGCGCCAGCAGCTTGGCCCCCCCGATGAACACTGAAGCTTTCTTT. Together with reference TRBV5-1 and TRBJ1-1, the CDR3 gives the full variable domain: KAGVTQTPRYLIKTRGQQVTLSCSPISGHRSVSWYQQTPGQGLQFLFEYFSETQRNKGNFPGRFSGRQFSNSRSEMNVSTLELGDSALYLCASSLAPPMNTEAFFGQGTRLTVV.

In this sample, this clonotype turned up many times. A much larger clonotype is one base distant, so this may be a read error. The chain carries TRBV12-3 or TRBV12-4 and TRBJ2-7, with D possibly being TRBD1 (6 bases). This CDR3 spans 13 amino acids. V was shortened by 0 bases and J by 12 bases, with 15 bases between the two germline ends. In nucleotides, the CDR3 is TGTGCCAGCAGTTTAGCGCTCGGACAGAGCCCGTACTTC. Protein product: CASSLALGQSPYF.

At least ten counts were recorded for this clonotype. This chain connects TRBV29-1 to TRBJ1-1; D not certain. The length of the CDR3 is 12 residues. CDR1 is SQVTM, CDR2 ANQGSEA, per germline. Between the trimmed V and J ends, which lost 3 bases and 8 bases, there was a span of 13 bases. The CDR3 DNA reads TGCAGCGTTGATCCGAGCGAATTAGAAGCTTTCTTT. It is translated as CSVDPSELEAFF.

This clonotype was seen at least ten times. The rearrangement links TRBV7-2 to TRBJ2-7; D ambiguous. This CDR3 spans 12 amino acids. Germline V CDR1 and CDR2: SGHTA, FQGNSA. V was pared by 4 bases and J by 7 bases, with 11 bases between. The CDR3 DNA follows: TGTGCCAGCAGCTCAGAGGTAGGGGAGCAGTACTTC. Translating it yields CASSSEVGEQYF.

Many counts were recorded for this clonotype. CDR3 amino acids: CASSSGVHYNEQFF. The DNA of the CDR3 is TGCGCCAGCAGCTCGGGAGTTCACTACAATGAGCAGTTCTTC. V is TRBV5-1 and J is TRBJ2-1; perhaps TRBD2 as D (6 bases). V was trimmed by 3 bases and J by 3 bases, leaving 10 bases between them. The germline V gene encodes CDR1 SGHRS and CDR2 YFSETQ. The CDR3 spans 14 residues.

V gene TRBV20-1 combines with J gene TRBJ1-2, with D perhaps TRBD1 (5 bases). Germline CDR1 DFQATT, CDR2 SNEGSKA (reference sequence). The V end was cut by 4 bases, the J end by 13 bases, with 16 bases between. The CDR3 consists of 11 residues. The CDR3 DNA follows: TGCAGTGCTACACGGGGCTATCCTGTCACCTTC. The encoded protein is CSATRGYPVTF.

This clonotype was observed many times. This chain connects TRBV6-6 to TRBJ1-2; D unresolved. The CDR3 sequence is 11 residues long. Looked up from germline, CDR1 is MNHNY and CDR2 is SVGAGI (reference sequence). V lost 2 bases and J lost 6, with 4 bases in between. CDR3 sequence: CASSYVDGYTF. CDR3 nucleotide sequence: TGTGCCAGCAGTTACGTCGATGGCTACACCTTC.

As for this clonotype: This may stem from a read error, because a much larger clone lies one nucleotide away. CDR3 sequence: CATSLGAQVYEQYF. The CDR3 coding sequence is TGTGCCACCAGCTTAGGGGCACAGGTCTACGAGCAGTACTTC. The gene calls are TRBV7-8 and TRBJ2-7; D is possibly TRBD1 (5 bases). The CDR3 sequence is 14 residues long. The germline gives CDR1 SGHVS, CDR2 FQNEAQ.

This clonotype was seen ten or more times. This chain connects TRBV15 to TRBJ2-1; D gene uncertain. This CDR3 contains 13 residues. Germline-derived CDR1 and CDR2 are LNHNV and YYDKDF (reference sequence). The V and J ends lost 6 bases and 6 bases respectively, with 12 bases between them. The CDR3 nucleotides read TGTGCCACCAGTAGAAGGGCAAGCAATGAGCAGTTCTTC. Its protein is CATSRRASNEQFF.

V is TRBV12-3 or TRBV12-4 and J is TRBJ2-7; the D is unclear. V was clipped by 5 bases and J by 0 bases, with 17 bases between them. This CDR3 comprises 16 residues. The CDR3 sequence is CASSPFTRESSYEQYF. The CDR3 DNA reads TGTGCCAGCAGTCCGTTCACCCGAGAGAGCTCCTACGAGCAGTACTTC.

This clonotype was seen more than once but under ten times. The chain links TRBV27 to TRBJ2-3; TRBD1 or TRBD2 may be the D gene (5 bases each). V lost 2 bases to trimming and J lost 4 bases, with 10 bases between them. CDR1 and CDR2 from the germline V gene are MNHEY and SMNVEV (reference sequence). The CDR3 loop spans 14 amino acids. The CDR3 DNA follows: TGTGCCAGCAGTTTAGGGGGTTTCGCAGATACGCAGTATTTT. This sequence encodes CASSLGGFADTQYF.

V and J are TRBV20-1 and TRBJ1-6; D might be TRBD1 (5 bases). CDR1 is DFQATT and CDR2 is SNEGSKA in the germline V gene (reference sequence). There are 14 residues in the CDR3. The V gene lost 7 bases and the J gene lost 2 bases, with 12 bases spanning the gap. This CDR3 is CSVSGGTYNSPLHF. In nucleotides, the CDR3 is TGCAGTGTATCGGGGGGTACCTATAATTCACCCCTCCACTTT.

This clonotype appeared a few times. Germline is not matched at one junction end, which may reflect a read error. J is TRBJ2-4 and V is TRBV29-1; D remains unclear. Per the germline V gene, CDR1 is SQVTM and CDR2 is ANQGSEA. There are 11 residues in the CDR3. The chain's CDR3 is CSVEEGNSQYF. In DNA form, the CDR3 reads TGCAGCGTTGAAGAGGGGAACAGTCAGTACTTC. Combining the CDR3 with reference TRBV29-1 and TRBJ2-4 gives the whole variable domain SAVISQKPSRDICQRGTSLTIQCQVDSQVTMMFWYRQQPGQSLTLIATANQGSEATYESGFVIDKFPISRPNLTFSTLTVSNMSPEDSSIYLCSVEEGNSQYFGAGTRLSVL.

In its sample, this clonotype was seen many times. This chain connects TRBV12-3 or TRBV12-4 to TRBJ1-2; D gene unclear. The CDR3 runs 11 residues. V was clipped by 4 bases and J by 7 bases, with 7 bases between them. This CDR3 is CASSSVVGYTF. The CDR3, as DNA: TGTGCCAGCAGTTCGGTAGTTGGCTACACCTTC.

The chain employs TRBV2 and TRBJ1-1; TRBD1 matches at 9 bases. The CDR3 is made up of 14 amino acids. With V trimmed by 8 bases and J by 1 base, 5 bases remained unmatched. Germline CDR1 reads SNHLY; CDR2 reads FYNNEI. The CDR3 region is CASSQGAENTEAFF. In DNA form, the CDR3 reads TGTGCCAGCTCACAGGGGGCGGAGAACACTGAAGCTTTCTTT.

This clonotype was found many times. V is TRBV29-1 and J is TRBJ1-1; D is uncertain. The length of the CDR3 is 11 residues. CDR1 and CDR2 (germline): SQVTM, ANQGSEA. Deletions cut 5 bases from V and 4 bases from J, with 8 bases between. DNA of the CDR3: TGCAGCGTTCCCAGCGGCACTGAAGCTTTCTTT. It specifies CSVPSGTEAFF.

In this sample, this clonotype turned up a few times. The chain combines TRBV30 with TRBJ2-5; D gene ambiguous. The CDR3 spans 13 residues. CDR1 is GTSNPN, CDR2 SVGIG, per germline (reference sequence). The V gene lost 2 bases and the J gene lost 2 bases, with 9 bases spanning the gap. CDR3 amino acids: CAWSLKLQETQYF. Here the CDR3 DNA reads TGTGCCTGGAGTCTGAAACTTCAAGAGACCCAGTACTTC.

V usage is TRBV20-1 and J usage is TRBJ2-2; a possible D gene is TRBD2 (6 bases). The CDR3 consists of 18 residues. Between the trimmed V and J ends, which lost 1 base and 1 base, there was a span of 19 bases. Germline values: CDR1 DFQATT, CDR2 SNEGSKA (reference sequence). The CDR3 sequence is CSARGSGPAGLNTGELFF. The CDR3 DNA sequence: TGCAGTGCTAGAGGATCAGGGCCGGCGGGGTTGAACACCGGGGAGCTGTTTTTT.